The T cell receptor (beta chain) described here comes from a study of blood T cell repertoires in COVID-19. About the research overall: Some COVID-19 samples were acute and others convalescent; all came from the United States, Italy and Spain.

Produced via immunoSEQ multiplex PCR; TCRdb's table is partial and in-frame only. The repertoire includes about 270,000 clones, around 87% of them detected once, and 2.3% sits in the top ten. Germline loops: CDR1 SGHTA, CDR2 FQGTGA. V lost 3 bases, J lost 6 bases, and 14 bases lay in between. The CDR3 spans 15 residues. The TCR comes from a woman between 45 and 65 years old with acute or convalescent COVID-19. The chain couples TRBV7-3 to TRBJ2-2, with D possibly matching TRBD2 (6 bases). Sequenced sample: peripheral blood. This chain's CDR3 is CASSFSPGVAGELFF. CDR3 coding DNA: TGTGCCAGCAGCTTTTCTCCGGGGGTCGCCGGGGAGCTGTTTTTT.